Below, 18 T cell receptor beta chains from the same sample are listed, as sequenced in a study of regulatory T cells in long-lasting Graves disease. Regarding time point: newly diagnosed GD, antithyroid drugs for less than 3 months. Scientists built the TCR library using RNA that was extracted from PBMCs. HTBI primers from iRepertoire and Arm-PCR of CDR3 regions yielded the TCR beta libraries. TCRdb analysed the multiplex PCR reads with MiXCR anew, one entry per CDR3 protein. Of fewer than 650,000 distinct CDR3 sequences detected, 15% to 20% appear once; the ten largest clones hold about 18%. These same records also appear under a second study, on T cells in Graves' hyperthyroidism and ophthalmopathy.

This specimen consisted of peripheral blood mononuclear cells (PBMCs), obtained at new diagnosis, from a patient treated with antithyroid drugs. Every receptor here comes from a woman in her 30s with Graves disease.

This clonotype was observed at least ten times. V and J are TRBV5-4 and TRBJ1-2, with D unclear. This CDR3 comprises 11 residues. The germline V gene encodes CDR1 SGHNT and CDR2 YYREEE (reference sequence). Trimming cost V 4 bases and J 9 bases, with 10 bases left between them. CDR3 coding DNA: TGTGCCAGCAGCGCTGCATTTAGCTACACCTTC. The encoded protein is CASSAAFSYTF. Drawing the rest from reference TRBV5-4 and TRBJ1-2, the complete variable domain is ETGVTQSPTHLIKTRGQQVTLRCSSQSGHNTVSWYQQALGQGPQFIFQYYREEENGRGNFPPRFSGLQFPNYSSELNVNALELDDSALYLCASSAAFSYTFGSGTRLTVV.

Remarks on this clonotype: This sequence may be a read error, since a much larger clone differs from it by one base. The DNA for the CDR3 is TGTGCCAGCAGGTACTCTATTTTAGGGACCACTAAAAACAATGAGCAGTTCTTC. Amino acids: CASRYSILGTTKNNEQFF. The chain uses TRBV6-5 and TRBJ2-1; D might be TRBD1 or TRBD2, each matching 5 bases. The CDR3 totals 18 residues. The V gene's germline CDR1 is MNHEY and CDR2 SVGAGI.

This clonotype occurred many times. The rearrangement links TRBV19 to TRBJ1-5; a possible D gene is TRBD1 (5 bases). CDR3 length: 14 amino acids. Germline V lookup: CDR1 LNHDA, CDR2 SQIVND (reference sequence). V shed 5 bases and J shed 7 bases, with 15 bases lying between them. DNA of the CDR3: TGTGCCAGTAGTGTGGACGGCGGGGGGCAGCCCCAGCATTTT. Encoded protein: CASSVDGGGQPQHF.

In the case of this clonotype: This could be a read error, since a much larger clone is one nucleotide away. This sequence joins TRBV12-5 and TRBJ1-2; D is perhaps TRBD1 (5 bases). The V gene lost 2 bases and the J gene lost 7 bases, with 23 bases spanning the gap. CDR3 size: 17 residues. The germline gives CDR1 LGHNT, CDR2 FRNRAP. CDR3 in DNA: TGTGCTAGTGGTTTGTCACCCCCGGGACTCCGGAGGCTTGGCTACACCTTC. It yields the protein CASGLSPPGLRRLGYTF.

This clonotype appeared many times. V and J are TRBV5-4 and TRBJ2-2; TRBD2 aligns across 9 bases. There are 14 residues in the CDR3. The V segment lost 4 bases and the J segment 6 bases; nucleotides outside the gene matches: 4. CDR1 is SGHNT, CDR2 YYREEE, per germline (reference sequence). This chain's CDR3 is CASSLSGGPGELFF. CDR3 DNA: TGTGCCAGCAGCCTAAGCGGGGGGCCCGGGGAGCTGTTTTTT.

The table lists this clonotype with many counts. This rearrangement joins TRBV2 to TRBJ2-7; D possibly uses TRBD1 or TRBD2 (5 bases each). Trimming removed 7 bases from V and 0 bases from J, with 13 bases in between. This CDR3 has 14 residues. The germline V gene encodes CDR1 SNHLY and CDR2 FYNNEI. The DNA for the CDR3 is TGTGCCAGCACTCTGGGACCGTTCTCCTACGAGCAGTACTTC. As protein: CASTLGPFSYEQYF.

This clonotype has a count of ten or more. This sequence joins TRBV2 and TRBJ2-2; 9 bases are shared with TRBD1. Germline CDR1 reads SNHLY; CDR2 reads FYNNEI. The V and J ends lost 0 bases and 5 bases, in that order; junction bases with no gene match: 7. CDR3 length equals 17 residues. CDR3 sequence (DNA): TGTGCCAGCAGTGAAGCGTACGGGACAGGGTATACCGGGGAGCTGTTTTTT. Translated: CASSEAYGTGYTGELFF.

This clonotype was counted many times. The chain recombines TRBV19 with TRBJ2-1; D is unclear. V was pared by 8 bases and J by 6 bases, with 17 bases between. Per germline, CDR1 LNHDA and CDR2 SQIVND (reference sequence). The CDR3 covers 14 residues. The chain's CDR3 is CASWGGLATNEQFF. In DNA form, the CDR3 reads TGTGCCAGTTGGGGTGGGCTGGCGACCAATGAGCAGTTCTTC.

This chain connects TRBV18 to TRBJ2-3; D remains ambiguous. The V end was cut by 3 bases, the J end by 0 bases, with 7 bases between. The CDR3 length is 14 residues. Germline V gives CDR1 KGHSH, CDR2 LQKENI. The CDR3: CASSPRVSTDTQYF. CDR3 coding DNA: TGTGCCAGCTCACCCCGCGTGAGCACAGATACGCAGTATTTT.

This clonotype was seen at least ten times. The chain carries TRBV2 and TRBJ1-1; D gene unclear. Trimming took 6 bases from V and 0 from J, leaving 8 bases between them. The CDR3 extends over 13 amino acids. Germline V CDR1 and CDR2: SNHLY, FYNNEI. CDR3 DNA sequence: TGTGCCAGCAGGAGGAAGATGAACACTGAAGCTTTCTTT. Translating it yields CASRRKMNTEAFF. Full variable domain (remainder filled in from reference TRBV2 and TRBJ1-1): EPEVTQTPSHQVTQMGQEVILRCVPISNHLYFYWYRQILGQKVEFLVSFYNNEISEKSEIFDDQFSVERPDGSNFTLKIRSTKLEDSAMYFCASRRKMNTEAFFGQGTRLTVV.

This clonotype was observed many times. The chain joins TRBV30 to TRBJ2-3; D is uncertain. The germline V and J ends were trimmed by 2 bases and 5 bases, with 8 bases remaining between them. CDR1 and CDR2 from the germline V gene are GTSNPN and SVGIG (reference sequence). The CDR3 has 12 residues. The CDR3 reads CAWSNLEDTQYF. The CDR3 coding sequence is TGTGCCTGGAGTAACCTGGAAGATACGCAGTATTTT.

Many counts were recorded for this clonotype. The gene calls are TRBV27 and TRBJ2-3, with D unclear. Trimming stripped 6 bases from V and 0 bases from J, with 16 bases between. The CDR3 has 16 amino acids. The germline CDR1 and CDR2 sequences are MNHEY and SMNVEV (reference sequence). The CDR3 protein is CASSYVRVASTDTQYF. For the CDR3, the DNA is TGTGCCAGCAGCTACGTAAGGGTCGCTAGCACAGATACGCAGTATTTT.

This clonotype showed up many times. The chain combines TRBV10-3 with TRBJ1-1; D unclear. V lost 3 bases and J lost 3, with 14 bases in between. The CDR3 is made up of 15 amino acids. Germline V gene lookup returns CDR1 ENHRY and CDR2 SYGVKD. CDR3 in amino acids: CAISDQSGRYTEAFF. The CDR3, as DNA: TGTGCCATCAGTGATCAGAGCGGGAGGTACACTGAAGCTTTCTTT.

In its sample, this clonotype was seen a few times. The junction does not match germline at one end; this may be a read error. The J gene is TRBJ2-5, the V gene TRBV10-3; D call uncertain. Germline loops: CDR1 ENHRY, CDR2 SYGVKD. CDR3 size: 12 residues. CDR3 DNA sequence: TGTGCCACCAGTGCTGGACAAGAGACCCAGTACTTC. Its translation: CATSAGQETQYF.

The table lists this clonotype with a few counts. The V and J genes are TRBV20-1 and TRBJ2-5; D gene ambiguous. Germline V CDR1 and CDR2: DFQATT, SNEGSKA (reference sequence). Trimming stripped 8 bases from V and 2 bases from J, with 12 bases between. CDR3 length: 12 residues. The DNA of the CDR3 is TGCAGTTCAAGGACCCATCAAGAGACCCAGTACTTC. Amino acids: CSSRTHQETQYF.

This clonotype appeared many times. This chain connects TRBV28 to TRBJ2-1, with 10 bases identical to TRBD2. From germline, CDR1 is MDHEN and CDR2 SYDVKM. Trimming cost V 4 bases and J 9 bases; bases outside gene matches: 9. The CDR3 extends over 15 amino acids. The CDR3 region is CASSSGTSVRGEQFF. CDR3 bases: TGTGCCAGCAGTTCCGGGACTAGCGTACGCGGTGAGCAGTTCTTC.

This chain joins TRBV20-1 and TRBJ2-7; D is ambiguous. Trimming shortened V by 0 bases and J by 5 bases, and 8 bases separated the two germline ends. The CDR3 has 12 amino acids. Germline lookup yields CDR1 DFQATT and CDR2 SNEGSKA (reference sequence). The CDR3 loop reads CSARDQRHEQYF. In DNA, the CDR3 is TGCAGTGCTAGAGACCAGCGCCACGAGCAGTACTTC.

The chain has TRBV6-5 and TRBJ2-5; D is ambiguous. Trimming took off 2 bases at V and 5 bases at J, with 12 bases between the two ends. Germline V gene sequence: CDR1 MNHEY, CDR2 SVGAGI. This CDR3 spans 14 amino acids. CDR3 in amino acids: CASSYELAAETQYF. CDR3 nucleotides: TGTGCCAGCAGTTACGAATTAGCCGCGGAGACCCAGTACTTC.